This T cell receptor (beta chain) was captured in a study of cytomegalovirus exposure and HLA in healthy donors. As for the study in general: Among some 400 genotyped donors, around 77% fell in the Caucasian-associated ancestry cluster. Study outcomes and limitations: Some segments of the V type, notably TRBV6-2 and TRBV6-3, were excluded as indistinguishable. In a later analysis, at a false discovery rate of 0.05, 17,000 or so TCR beta sequences matched HLA alleles.

Remarks on this clone: What it binds is not known.

PCR primers comprised 60 Vbeta and 13 Jbeta primers. The assay was immunoSEQ multiplex PCR, and TCRdb's table has in-frame clones only and misses some. The table records approximately 170,000 clones, 68% of them present only once. The germline gives CDR1 SNHLY, CDR2 FYNNEI. The trim removed 7 bases at V and 7 bases at J, leaving 9 bases unmatched. This CDR3 comprises 13 residues. The sequence came from a man in his fifties or sixties in good health and CMV-seronegative. The chain joins TRBV2 to TRBJ1-2; 7 bases fit TRBD1. Sequenced: PBMCs. The CDR3, as DNA: TGTGCCAGCATCCGACAGGGAGTCGGTGGCTACACCTTC. Protein product: CASIRQGVGGYTF.